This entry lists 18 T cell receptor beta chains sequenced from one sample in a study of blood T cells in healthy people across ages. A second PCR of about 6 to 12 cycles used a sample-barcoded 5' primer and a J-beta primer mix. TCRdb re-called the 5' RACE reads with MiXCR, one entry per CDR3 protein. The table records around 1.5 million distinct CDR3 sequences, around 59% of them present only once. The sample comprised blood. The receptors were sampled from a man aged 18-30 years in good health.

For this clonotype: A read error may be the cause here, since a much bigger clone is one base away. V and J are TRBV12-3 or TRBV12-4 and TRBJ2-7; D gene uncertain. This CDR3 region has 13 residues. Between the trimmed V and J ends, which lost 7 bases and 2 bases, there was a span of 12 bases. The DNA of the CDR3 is TGTGCCAGCAACTATGATGGAGCCTACGAGCAGTACTTC. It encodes CASNYDGAYEQYF.

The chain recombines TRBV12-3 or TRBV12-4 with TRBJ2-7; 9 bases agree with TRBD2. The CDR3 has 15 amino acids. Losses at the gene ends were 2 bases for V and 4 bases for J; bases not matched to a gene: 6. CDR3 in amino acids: CASSLLRAGGYEQYF. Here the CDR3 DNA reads TGTGCCAGCAGTTTACTTCGAGCGGGAGGTTACGAGCAGTACTTC.

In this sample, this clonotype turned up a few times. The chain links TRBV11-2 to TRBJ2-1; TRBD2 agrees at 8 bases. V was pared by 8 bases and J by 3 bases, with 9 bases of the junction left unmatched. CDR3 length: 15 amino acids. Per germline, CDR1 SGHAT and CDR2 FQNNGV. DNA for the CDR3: TGTGCCAGCGGGATACTAGCGGAGGGCTACAATGAGCAGTTCTTC. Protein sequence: CASGILAEGYNEQFF.

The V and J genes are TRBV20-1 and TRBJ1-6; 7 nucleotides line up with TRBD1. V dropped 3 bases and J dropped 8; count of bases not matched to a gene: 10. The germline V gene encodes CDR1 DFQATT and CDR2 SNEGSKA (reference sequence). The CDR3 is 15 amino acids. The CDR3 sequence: CSASPGTAEDSPLHF. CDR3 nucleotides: TGCAGTGCTAGCCCCGGGACAGCTGAGGATTCACCCCTCCACTTT.

The CDR3, as DNA: TGTGCCAGCACTAGGGGACAGGGCAGCGTCGACGAGCAGTACTTC. This gives the protein CASTRGQGSVDEQYF. V and J are TRBV12-3 or TRBV12-4 and TRBJ2-7; TRBD1 matches at 9 bases. This CDR3 has 15 residues. J gave up 5 bases and V 7 bases, and 12 bases lay outside the gene matches.

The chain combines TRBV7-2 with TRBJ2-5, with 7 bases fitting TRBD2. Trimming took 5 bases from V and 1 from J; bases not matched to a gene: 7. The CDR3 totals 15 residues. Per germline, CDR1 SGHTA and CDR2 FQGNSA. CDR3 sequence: CASSRRLAGQETQYF. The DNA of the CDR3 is TGTGCCAGCAGCAGGAGACTAGCCGGCCAAGAGACCCAGTACTTC.

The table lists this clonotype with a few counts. CDR3 sequence: CASSDRYSYEQYF. For the CDR3, the DNA is TGTGCCAGCAGCGACAGGTACTCGTACGAGCAGTACTTC. This rearrangement joins TRBV6-5 to TRBJ2-7, with D maybe TRBD1 (6 bases). The CDR3 loop spans 13 amino acids. CDR1 is MNHEY, CDR2 SVGAGI, per germline. V gave up 6 bases and J gave up 4 bases, with 13 bases separating them.

As DNA, the CDR3 is TGCAGTGCTAGATTGAGCGGTGAAAAACTGTTTTTT. This gives the protein CSARLSGEKLFF. The chain joins TRBV20-1 to TRBJ1-4; D is unclear. The CDR3 is made up of 12 amino acids. Looked up from germline, CDR1 is DFQATT and CDR2 is SNEGSKA (reference sequence). Trimming removed 2 bases at V and 7 bases at J, with 8 bases between.

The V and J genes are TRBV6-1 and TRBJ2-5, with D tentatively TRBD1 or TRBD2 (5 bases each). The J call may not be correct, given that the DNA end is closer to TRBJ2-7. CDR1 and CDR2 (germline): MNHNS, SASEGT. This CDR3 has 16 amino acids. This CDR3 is CASSEGLLGPGYEQYF. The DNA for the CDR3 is TGTGCCAGCAGTGAAGGGCTGCTGGGACCGGGCTACGAGCAGTACTTC.

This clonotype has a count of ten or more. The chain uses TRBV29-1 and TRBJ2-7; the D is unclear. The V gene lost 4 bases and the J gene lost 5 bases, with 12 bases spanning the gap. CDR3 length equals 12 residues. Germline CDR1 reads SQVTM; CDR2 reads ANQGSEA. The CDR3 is CSVAPRPDEQYF. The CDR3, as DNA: TGCAGCGTTGCCCCCAGACCCGACGAGCAGTACTTC.

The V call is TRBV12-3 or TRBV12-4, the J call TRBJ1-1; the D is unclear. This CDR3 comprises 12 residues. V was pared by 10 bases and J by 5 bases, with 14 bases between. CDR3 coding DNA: TGTGCCACCACCGGCGGGAGGACTGAAGCTTTCTTT. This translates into CATTGGRTEAFF.

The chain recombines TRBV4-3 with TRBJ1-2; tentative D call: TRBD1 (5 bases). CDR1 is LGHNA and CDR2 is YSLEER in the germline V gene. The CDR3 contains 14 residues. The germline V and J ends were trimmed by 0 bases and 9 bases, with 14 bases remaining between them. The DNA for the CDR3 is TGCGCCAGCAGCCAAGACGGTGTCGGGGGGAGCTACACCTTC. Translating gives CASSQDGVGGSYTF.

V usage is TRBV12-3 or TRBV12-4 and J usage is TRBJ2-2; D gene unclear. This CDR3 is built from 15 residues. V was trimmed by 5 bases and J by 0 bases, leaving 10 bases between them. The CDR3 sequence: CASSLLGPNTGELFF. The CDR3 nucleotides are TGTGCCAGCAGTCTTCTAGGGCCGAACACCGGGGAGCTGTTTTTT.

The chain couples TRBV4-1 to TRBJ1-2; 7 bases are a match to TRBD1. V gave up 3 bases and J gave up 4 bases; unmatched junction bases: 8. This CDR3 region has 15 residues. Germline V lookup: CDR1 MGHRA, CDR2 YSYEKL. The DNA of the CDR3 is TGCGCCAGCAGCCATCAAGACAGGGTACGCTATGGCTACACCTTC. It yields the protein CASSHQDRVRYGYTF.

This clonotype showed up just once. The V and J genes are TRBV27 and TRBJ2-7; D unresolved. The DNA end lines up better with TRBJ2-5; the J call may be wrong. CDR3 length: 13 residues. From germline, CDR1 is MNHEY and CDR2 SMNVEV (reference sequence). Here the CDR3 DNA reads TGTGCCAGCGTTGCGAAAATGAGCGAGACCCAGTACTTC. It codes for CASVAKMSETQYF.

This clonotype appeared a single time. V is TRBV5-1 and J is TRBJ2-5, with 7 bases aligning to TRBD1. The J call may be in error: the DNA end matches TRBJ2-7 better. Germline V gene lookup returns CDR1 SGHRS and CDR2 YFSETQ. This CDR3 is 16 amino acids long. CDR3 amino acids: CASSLALGRGTYEQYF. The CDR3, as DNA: TGCGCCAGCAGCTTGGCCTTAGGCAGGGGGACCTACGAGCAGTACTTC.

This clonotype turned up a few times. Here the CDR3 reads CSALAASYNEQFF. The CDR3 DNA follows: TGCAGTGCTCTGGCCGCCTCCTACAATGAGCAGTTCTTC. The chain links TRBV20-1 to TRBJ2-1; D call uncertain. Trimming pared 5 bases from V and 0 bases from J, leaving 8 bases between. The CDR3 runs to 13 residues. Germline V lookup: CDR1 DFQATT, CDR2 SNEGSKA (reference sequence).

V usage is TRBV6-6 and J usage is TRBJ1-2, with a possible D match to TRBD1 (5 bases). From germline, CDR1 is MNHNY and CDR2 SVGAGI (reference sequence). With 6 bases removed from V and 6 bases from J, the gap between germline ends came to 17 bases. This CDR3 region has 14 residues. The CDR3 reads CASSLLSGGNGYTF. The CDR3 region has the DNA TGTGCCAGCAGCCTTCTCTCGGGGGGGAATGGCTACACCTTC.